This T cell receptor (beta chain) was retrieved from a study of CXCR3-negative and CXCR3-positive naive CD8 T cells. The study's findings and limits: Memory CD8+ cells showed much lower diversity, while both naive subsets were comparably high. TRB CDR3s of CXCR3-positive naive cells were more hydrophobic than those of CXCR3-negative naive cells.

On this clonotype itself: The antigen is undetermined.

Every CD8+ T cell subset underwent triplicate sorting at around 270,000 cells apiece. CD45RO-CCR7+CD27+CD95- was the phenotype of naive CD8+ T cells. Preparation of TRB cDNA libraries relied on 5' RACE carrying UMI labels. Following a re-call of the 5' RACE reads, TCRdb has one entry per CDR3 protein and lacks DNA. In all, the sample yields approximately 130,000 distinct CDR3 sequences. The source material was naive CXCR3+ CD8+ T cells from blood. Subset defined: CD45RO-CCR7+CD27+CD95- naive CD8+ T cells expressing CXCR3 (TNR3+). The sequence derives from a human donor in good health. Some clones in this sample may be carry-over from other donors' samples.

The CDR3 reads CASSLTSGLKDEQYF. The rearrangement uses TRBV27 and TRBJ2-7; TCRdb reports TRBD2, a call that lacks DNA to check it against. Germline V gene data show CDR1 as MNHEY and CDR2 as SMNVEV (reference sequence). The length of the CDR3 is 15 residues.